These 17 T cell receptor beta chains originate from one sample sequenced in a study of shared clonotypes between healthy human individuals. Naive-designated CD8 cells lacked CD45RO, were positively enriched for CCR7, and omitted terminally differentiated effector memory CD45RA+ cells. Measured with immunoSEQ multiplex PCR; TCRdb has only the in-frame clones, and not every one. In the table there are a few hundred thousand clones, 95% of which are singletons. Sample: naive CD8+ T cells sorted from blood. Source of these receptors: a woman in her 30s in good health.

The sample holds one count of this clone. This rearrangement joins TRBV19 to TRBJ2-1; no clear D gene. The CDR3 is 12 residues long. V was clipped by 3 bases and J by 7 bases, with 7 bases between them. The germline V gene encodes CDR1 LNHDA and CDR2 SQIVND (reference sequence). The CDR3: CASSMAENEQFF. The CDR3 coding sequence is TGTGCCAGTAGTATGGCCGAAAATGAGCAGTTCTTC.

As to this clone: This may come from a read error, since a much larger clone is one base off. Other nucleotide sequences in the sample specify the same CDR3. The rearrangement links TRBV11-2 to TRBJ2-7; D unclear. V was cut by 4 bases and J by 2 bases, with 3 bases left in between. This CDR3 region has 11 residues. The V gene's germline CDR1 is SGHAT and CDR2 FQNNGV. CDR3 sequence (DNA): TGTGCCAGCAGCTCCACCTACGAGCAGTACTTC. This translates into CASSSTYEQYF.

This chain joins TRBV9 and TRBJ2-7; 12 bases are a match to TRBD2. J gave up 2 bases and V 3 bases, and 6 bases lay outside the gene matches. The CDR3 sequence is 16 residues long. CDR1 SGDLS and CDR2 YYNGEE come from the germline V gene. CDR3 in amino acids: CASSAGRTSGAYEQYF. As DNA, the CDR3 is TGTGCCAGCAGCGCAGGCCGGACTAGCGGGGCCTACGAGCAGTACTTC.

The chain carries TRBV28 and TRBJ2-3, with TRBD2 matching 12 bases. Trimming cost V 2 bases and J 5 bases; bases outside gene matches: 5. Germline lookup yields CDR1 MDHEN and CDR2 SYDVKM. The CDR3 has 16 amino acids. Here the CDR3 reads CASSLVLAGGRDTQYF. CDR3 DNA sequence: TGTGCCAGCAGTTTAGTACTAGCGGGAGGCCGAGATACGCAGTATTTT.

The J gene is TRBJ1-2, the V gene TRBV28; the match to TRBD1 covers 8 bases. Germline CDR1 MDHEN, CDR2 SYDVKM. CDR3 size: 14 residues. V trimming: 6 bases; J trimming: 2 bases; junction bases outside the gene matches: 5. In DNA form, the CDR3 reads TGTGCCAGCAGGCCCACAGGGGGGAACTATGGCTACACCTTC. Residues: CASRPTGGNYGYTF.

The chain combines TRBV30 with TRBJ2-1, with D maybe TRBD2 (5 bases). This CDR3 region has 12 residues. Germline V CDR1 and CDR2: GTSNPN, SVGIG (reference sequence). Trimming stripped 0 bases from V and 8 bases from J, with 8 bases between. CDR3 nucleotide sequence: TGTGCCTGGAGTGTGGTCGGGGATGAGCAGTTCTTC. Translating gives CAWSVVGDEQFF.

The chain joins TRBV13 to TRBJ2-1; possibly TRBD1 or TRBD2 for D (6 bases each). Per the germline V gene, CDR1 is PRHDT and CDR2 is FYEKMQ (reference sequence). There are 16 residues in the CDR3. The V end lost 4 bases, the J end lost 2 bases, and 15 bases lay between the germline ends. This CDR3 reads CASSSGFGGTYNEQFF. CDR3 DNA: TGTGCCAGCAGCTCGGGATTCGGGGGCACCTACAATGAGCAGTTCTTC. Based on the CDR3 plus reference TRBV13 and TRBJ2-1, the full variable domain is AAGVIQSPRHLIKEKRETATLKCYPIPRHDTVYWYQQGPGQDPQFLISFYEKMQSDKGSIPDRFSAQQFSDYHSELNMSSLELGDSALYFCASSSGFGGTYNEQFFGPGTRLTVL.

The chain combines TRBV10-1 with TRBJ2-7; D tentatively reads TRBD1 or TRBD2 (5 bases each). This CDR3 has 16 amino acids. The V end was cut by 1 base, the J end by 6 bases, with 19 bases between. The germline CDR1 and CDR2 sequences are WNHNN and SYGVQD (reference sequence). CDR3 nucleotide sequence: TGCGCCAGCAGTGAGTACCGGACGGGGACCCGCGCCGAGCAGTACTTC. Translated: CASSEYRTGTRAEQYF.

The chain uses TRBV28 and TRBJ2-7; the D call may be TRBD1 or TRBD2 (5 bases each). The V gene lost 3 bases and the J gene lost 2 bases, with 11 bases spanning the gap. Germline V gene data show CDR1 as MDHEN and CDR2 as SYDVKM. The CDR3 covers 14 residues. The CDR3 region is CASSFHLGAYEQYF. The CDR3 DNA reads TGTGCCAGCAGTTTCCACCTGGGGGCCTACGAGCAGTACTTC.

The chain is built from TRBV2 and TRBJ2-3; D is undetermined. The CDR3 loop spans 14 amino acids. Germline CDR1 reads SNHLY; CDR2 reads FYNNEI. V was cut by 6 bases and J by 0 bases, with 10 bases left in between. CDR3 nucleotides: TGTGCCAGCAGCCCGCCAACTAGCACAGATACGCAGTATTTT. It codes for CASSPPTSTDTQYF.

The V call is TRBV27, the J call TRBJ2-7; D gene uncertain. V lost 5 bases and J lost 3, with 11 bases in between. Germline V CDR1 and CDR2: MNHEY, SMNVEV (reference sequence). The CDR3 is made up of 13 amino acids. CDR3 loop: CASSIQESYEQYF. CDR3 nucleotide sequence: TGTGCCAGCAGTATTCAGGAGAGCTACGAGCAGTACTTC.

V and J are TRBV7-9 and TRBJ1-4; weak D call: TRBD1 (5 bases). The V gene's germline CDR1 is SEHNR and CDR2 FQNEAQ (reference sequence). V gave up 5 bases and J gave up 5 bases, with 12 bases separating them. The CDR3 totals 14 residues. DNA of the CDR3: TGTGCCAGCAGCGTAGGGGTGTCCAATGAAAAACTGTTTTTT. It encodes CASSVGVSNEKLFF.

The V gene is TRBV4-1, the J gene TRBJ2-7, with 8 bases lining up with TRBD2. Germline trimming cut 5 bases from V and 4 bases from J; bases unmatched to any gene: 13. Per germline, CDR1 MGHRA and CDR2 YSYEKL. The CDR3 spans 16 residues. CDR3 DNA: TGCGCCAGCAGCAAAATCGGGAGGGCCTTGTCTTACGAGCAGTACTTC. Its translation: CASSKIGRALSYEQYF.

This rearrangement joins TRBV4-2 to TRBJ2-7; D gene uncertain. The germline V gene has CDR1 LGHNA and CDR2 YNFKEQ. V was cut by 1 base and J by 7 bases, with 11 bases left in between. This CDR3 comprises 13 residues. The CDR3 DNA sequence: TGTGCCAGCAGCCAAGGGTCCCCAGGAGAGCAGTACTTC. It codes for CASSQGSPGEQYF.

V gene TRBV30 combines with J gene TRBJ2-1, with 7 bases lining up with TRBD1. After removal of 4 bases from V and 6 bases from J, the junction contained 9 bases not matched to a gene. Germline V gene data show CDR1 as GTSNPN and CDR2 as SVGIG (reference sequence). CDR3 length: 14 residues. CDR3 loop: CAWKQGRYLNEQFF. In DNA form, the CDR3 reads TGTGCCTGGAAACAGGGGCGTTATCTCAATGAGCAGTTCTTC. Complete variable domain (other parts from reference TRBV30 and TRBJ2-1): SQTIHQWPATLVQPVGSPLSLECTVEGTSNPNLYWYRQAAGRGLQLLFYSVGIGQISSEVPQNLSASRPQDRQFILSSKKLLLSDSGFYLCAWKQGRYLNEQFFGPGTRLTVL.

This clone was recorded only once. This chain connects TRBV4-1 to TRBJ2-1, with unresolved D. Trimming left V 1 base short and J 7 bases short, with 5 bases between. CDR1 is MGHRA and CDR2 is YSYEKL in the germline V gene. The CDR3 is made up of 12 amino acids. This CDR3 reads CASSQGINEQFF. CDR3 sequence (DNA): TGCGCCAGCAGCCAAGGGATTAATGAGCAGTTCTTC.

This clone was observed a single time. The chain has TRBV7-9 and TRBJ1-2, with 7 positions matching TRBD1. CDR1 is SEHNR and CDR2 is FQNEAQ in the germline V gene (reference sequence). Trimming took 5 bases from V and 2 from J; bases not matched to a gene: 8. The length of the CDR3 is 15 residues. The CDR3 DNA follows: TGTGCCAGCAGCCCACAGGGGTACGAGAACTATGGCTACACCTTC. Translated: CASSPQGYENYGYTF.